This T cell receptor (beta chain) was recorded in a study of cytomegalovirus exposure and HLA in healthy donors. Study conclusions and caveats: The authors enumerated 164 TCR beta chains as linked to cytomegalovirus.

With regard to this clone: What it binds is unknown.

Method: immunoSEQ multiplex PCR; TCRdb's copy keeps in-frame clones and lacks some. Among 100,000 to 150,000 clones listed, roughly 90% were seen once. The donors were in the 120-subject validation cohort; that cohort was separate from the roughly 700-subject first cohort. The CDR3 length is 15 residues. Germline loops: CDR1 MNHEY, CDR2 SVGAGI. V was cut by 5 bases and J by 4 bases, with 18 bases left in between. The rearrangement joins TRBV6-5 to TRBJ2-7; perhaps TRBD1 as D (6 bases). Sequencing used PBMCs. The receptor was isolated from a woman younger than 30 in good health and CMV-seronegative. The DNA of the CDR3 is TGTGCCAGCAGTAGTCCCCTCACAGGGAAGTACGAGCAGTACTTC. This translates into CASSSPLTGKYEQYF.